The next 6 T cell receptor beta chains were all read from a single sample in a study of T-cell reconstitution after alpha-beta-depleted transplantation in children. Researchers prepared the TCRbeta library using unique molecular identifiers, the study reports. TCRdb ran MiXCR on the PCR reads and lists one entry per CDR3 protein. The table shows 230,000 or so distinct CDR3 sequences, with around 8.9% occurring only once. Material: PBMCs from the stem cell graft donor, obtained from the stem cell graft. The receptors were sampled from a human donor who donated a stem cell graft to a child with SCID.

This clonotype showed up many times. The V call is TRBV3-1, the J call TRBJ2-3, with 8 bases fitting TRBD1. The CDR3 runs to 15 residues. With 4 bases clipped from V and 0 bases from J, the junction kept 3 bases outside the gene matches. CDR1 is LGHDT, CDR2 YNNKEL, per germline (reference sequence). In DNA, the CDR3 is TGTGCCAGCAGCCGGCGGACAGGGAGCACAGATACGCAGTATTTT. This encodes CASSRRTGSTDTQYF.

This clonotype was seen repeatedly, ten times or more. The chain combines TRBV20-1 with TRBJ2-7; the D gene is possibly TRBD1 (5 bases). This CDR3 contains 13 residues. The germline gives CDR1 DFQATT, CDR2 SNEGSKA (reference sequence). The V end was cut by 6 bases, the J end by 5 bases, with 17 bases between. The CDR3 DNA follows: TGCAGTGCAAACGTGGCAGGGCCTCACGAGCAGTACTTC. Amino acids: CSANVAGPHEQYF.

This clonotype was recorded many times. This rearrangement joins TRBV12-3 or TRBV12-4 to TRBJ1-1, with D tentatively TRBD1 (5 bases). The V end was cut by 7 bases, the J end by 3 bases, with 15 bases between. The CDR3 extends over 14 amino acids. CDR3 amino acids: CASTTGLGDTEAFF. The CDR3 DNA follows: TGTGCCAGCACAACGGGGCTGGGGGACACTGAAGCTTTCTTT.

This clonotype appeared many times. V is TRBV29-1 and J is TRBJ2-5; TRBD2 matches at 12 bases. Germline V gene sequence: CDR1 SQVTM, CDR2 ANQGSEA. The CDR3 has 16 amino acids. V dropped 7 bases and J dropped 7; count of bases not matched to a gene: 16. The CDR3 nucleotides are TGCAGCGCTAGGACTAGCGGGGCTATTACATATGGGACCCAGTACTTC. Translation gives CSARTSGAITYGTQYF.

The genes are TRBV7-9 and TRBJ2-5; 8 nucleotides line up with TRBD1. Trimming cost V 5 bases and J 2 bases; bases outside gene matches: 10. This CDR3 has 16 residues. From germline, CDR1 is SEHNR and CDR2 FQNEAQ (reference sequence). CDR3 sequence reads: CASSPLWGTGQETQYF. The CDR3 DNA sequence: TGTGCCAGCAGCCCCCTATGGGGGACAGGACAAGAGACCCAGTACTTC.

The chain links TRBV11-2 to TRBJ2-5; 9 bases match TRBD1. V was clipped by 5 bases and J by 2 bases; unmatched bases: 6. The CDR3 spans 15 residues. Germline-derived CDR1 and CDR2 are SGHAT and FQNNGV. The CDR3 is CASSPKGQGQETQYF. The DNA for the CDR3 is TGTGCCAGCAGCCCCAAGGGACAGGGACAAGAGACCCAGTACTTC. The full variable domain, with the rest looked up from reference TRBV11-2 and TRBJ2-5, is EAGVAQSPRYKIIEKRQSVAFWCNPISGHATLYWYQQILGQGPKLLIQFQNNGVVDDSQLPKDRFSAERLKGVDSTLKIQPAKLEDSAVYLCASSPKGQGQETQYFGPGTRLLVL.